This T cell receptor (beta chain) was captured in a study of cytomegalovirus exposure and HLA in healthy donors (dated by TCRdb to 2017 to 2019). General notes on the study: An earlier analysis of around 600 of the donors reported 250 to 350 Gb of sequence data and about 100 million unique TCR beta sequences from 150 million to 200 million T cells. An early release covering 550 to 650 HLA-typed donors comprised approximately 290 gigabases of sequencing data and roughly 86 million unique TCR sequences. The genetic ancestry cluster associated with self-reported Caucasian donors included about 84% of the approximately 400 genotyped donors. The aim of the study was to test whether cataloging public T cell receptors could identify signatures of past pathogen exposure. The study used immunosequencing to profile the T cell repertoires of 666 subjects and linked those repertoires to cytomegalovirus serostatus. Along with the approximately 650-subject first cohort, a separate validation cohort of over 90 different subjects was used. The study combined high-throughput TCR immunosequencing, statistical association of individual TCRs with disease status, and machine learning to predict cytomegalovirus infection status. A later analysis re-examined previously published TCR beta repertoires from more than 600 donors and added high-resolution HLA genotyping to investigate patterns of TCR occurrence. Rather than using new phenotypic data, the later analysis identified candidate immune exposures from TCR beta sequences and from how often those sequences occurred across donors. In an earlier analysis of roughly 580 of the donors, high-throughput TCR beta sequencing was used to judge whether each TCR beta V gene segment behaved as functional or pseudogenic. Donor age, sex, ethnicity and CMV serostatus were collected together with the repertoire data. In a later genetic analysis, genome-wide SNP genotypes for about 65% of the roughly 700 donors were used, and that subset was treated as a discovery cohort. All discovery cohort repertoires had been generated using a single sequencing platform. Class I and class II HLA loci were covered by the typing at four-digit resolution. Typing coverage varied by locus: about 629-630 donors for A, B, C, DRB1 and DQB1; roughly 520 for DQA1; over 600 for DPA1; 450 to 480 for DPB1. Because of strong linkage in the cohort, roughly five DR-DQ haplotypes were treated as single units for association and clustering. Across 300 to 500 genotyped donors of the cohort, an average of roughly 200,000 unique TCR beta nucleotide sequences per donor were sequenced, and about a sixth of those sequences were non-productive. What the research found in general, with its limitations: The classifier was reported to diagnose cytomegalovirus status with high specificity and sensitivity in both the original cohort and the validation cohort. Roughly uniform sequencing depth across donors was assumed in presence/absence analyses, although this assumption may not hold. Some IMGT-functional V segments, including TRBV6-2 and TRBV6-3, could not be told apart with the 87-base-pair reads, so those segments were excluded. In a later analysis, the rate of TCR association differed among HLA loci, with DRB1 alleles having the most associated TCRs and HLA-C alleles having the fewest. An earlier analysis of around 600 of the donors showed that most TCR beta V segments appeared in productive rearrangements either about 90% or about 30% of the time, which broadly matched IMGT annotations. In vitro tests confirmed that a few of the cytomegalovirus-associated TCR beta chains recognize cytomegalovirus antigens. According to a later genetic analysis, donors in an Asian-associated ancestry cluster had fewer N-insertions in productive TCRs than the roughly 670-donor mean. Linkage disequilibrium might explain the correlated functional status among segregating V segments, but an unknown experimental factor could not be excluded. In a later analysis, HLA-associated TCR beta chains showed more clonal expansion and lower generation probabilities than non-associated chains that were equally common. Because counts were too low, seventeen rarely observed V segments, including chromosome 9 orphons, were left out of the earlier analysis of a few hundred of the donors. Most TCR sequences were observed very rarely across donors, whereas some public TCRs were present in many individuals. Most CMV-associated TCR beta chains appeared to be HLA-restricted in a later analysis, and the HLA associations seemed to be driven largely by CMV exposure. V-gene and J-gene trimming of TCR beta chains was associated with a missense DCLRE1C variant in a later genetic analysis, and the association was replicated in an independent cohort. It was suggested by the authors that the approach could potentially be generalized to other disease states and immunological phenotypes. Specific HLA alleles were associated with 16,951 TCR beta sequences at a false discovery rate of 0.05 in a later analysis. Only TCR beta chains were sequenced in this cohort, and the absence of alpha or paired-chain data limited detectable features. Several of the top co-occurrence clusters appeared to be linked to parvovirus B19, influenza, CMV and Epstein-Barr virus, according to a later analysis. Because HLA typing was unavailable for some donors at each locus, only the typed subset was used in association tests. The study listed 150 to 200 TCR beta chains as associated with cytomegalovirus. The sequencing pipeline was judged likely to have produced a cluster of highly shared sequence variants as a technical artifact. Strong co-occurrence of HLA alleles, especially DR and DQ, made assigning TCR associations to individual alleles difficult. A further reported finding was that TCR beta sequences accurately predicted the HLA-A and HLA-B alleles for most subjects in the first cohort. For the cohort, immune exposure information was limited to CMV serostatus.

Receptor libraries were prepared by the immunoSEQ multiplex PCR assay. For the multiplex PCR, a mixture combining 60 forward primers for TCR Vbeta segments and 13 reverse primers for TCR Jbeta segments was used. A multiplex PCR assay on genomic DNA amplified the CDR3 region of rearranged TCR beta genes. The amplified TCR beta libraries were sequenced on the Illumina HiSeq System as 87-base-pair reads. In the paper's pipeline: In a later analysis, some 80 million unique TCR beta chains were counted across the 666 repertoires, and roughly 10 million of these chains were shared by at least two donors. To remove PCR and sequencing errors, raw reads were error-corrected and collapsed into unique sequences using a nearest-neighbor algorithm that merged closely related sequences. V, D and J gene segments were assigned by aligning CDR3 sequences to IMGT reference sequences. For a sequence to be retained, at least a six-nucleotide match to both a V gene segment and a J gene segment was required. A rearrangement counted as productive if the CDR3 had no stop codons and remained in frame with V and J, and every other rearrangement counted as non-productive. Following IMGT convention, CDR3 was defined as the stretch from the second conserved V-encoded cysteine to the conserved J-encoded phenylalanine. In an earlier analysis of more than 550 of the donors, sequences lacking an unambiguous match to a single V gene segment were excluded. In an earlier analysis of several hundred of the donors, V segments were called functional above 56.7% productive rearrangements and were called segregating when the between-donor standard deviation exceeded 5%. To diagnose cytomegalovirus status from the catalog of TCR beta chain sequences, a statistical classification framework was built. A later analysis assigned V and J genes by comparing TCR nucleotide sequences with IMGT/GENE-DB human TR gene sequences. In a later analysis, CDR3 sequences and most-parsimonious VDJ recombination scenarios were assigned using the TCRdist pipeline. In a later analysis, every TCR beta chain was defined by the combination of its CDR3 amino acid sequence and its V-gene family, and reads without a unique V-gene family were dropped. In a later analysis, around 600 highly shared, low-generation-probability nucleotide sequences were removed to address suspected cross-contamination and a sequencing artifact. In a later analysis, a clonal expansion index for each public chain was calculated from normalized within-repertoire ranks of inferred template counts. In a later analysis, generation probabilities were computed using a VDJ recombination model fitted to out-of-frame rearrangements, and the results were checked against IGoR. In a later analysis, hypergeometric tests were used to score TCR-TCR, TCR-HLA and TCR-CMV co-occurrence, with a repertoire-size bias correction applied to TCR pairs. False discovery rates were estimated in a later analysis by permuting HLA or CMV assignments 20 times. In a later analysis, co-occurring TCRs were grouped using DBSCAN, and TCRdist sequence similarity was added for clustering within HLA-allele-positive subsets. Repertoires with fewer than 30,000 or more than 120,000 public chains were left out of co-occurrence clustering, as were four to six repertoires with anomalous nucleotide sharing. TCRdb limited this immuneACCESS table to in-frame rearrangements with V and J called. A share of clones is missing; checked studies link under half to unresolved V genes, and the rest is unexplained. The DNA was the basis for D and trimming; V, J and clone size are from that table. A total of about 77,000 clones appear in this sample, about three quarters of them only once. Of the sample, approximately 4.6% falls within the top ten clones.

The cohort was made up of 650 to 700 healthy bone marrow donors. At the time of sampling, all cohort members were nominally healthy, though unrecorded immune exposures were likely present. The donor tested CMV seronegative, placing the donor among the 352 seronegative members of the cohort. A peripheral blood sample was collected from each donor, and TCR beta sequencing was performed on peripheral blood mononuclear cells. Genomic DNA was extracted from the blood cell samples with the Qiagen DNeasy Blood Extraction Kit. CDR1 and CDR2 are drawn from the germline V gene (reference sequence): GTSNPN, SVGIG. The CDR3 runs 13 amino acids, cysteine and phenylalanine included. Solely the CDR3 DNA is kept, with 39 bases framed from the first base. Points on this clone: The specificity of this receptor is unknown. The record has no base qualities; no much larger clone is one base away.

Recombination joined TRBV30 with TRBJ2-5, and TRBD1 aligns with 8 junction nucleotides. Gene TRBJ2-7 matches the end of the DNA better, so the J call may be wrong. Sequencing was performed on PBMCs. This TCR was recovered from a man aged 40-55 years in good health and CMV-seronegative. The CDR3 amino acid sequence is: CAWSAGGYYEQYF. The DNA is TGTGCCTGGAGTGCAGGGGGCTACTACGAGCAGTACTTC.